The next 10 T cell receptor beta chains were all read from a single sample in a study of blood T cell repertoires in COVID-19. The table came from immunoSEQ multiplex PCR; TCRdb's copy has only in-frame clones and leaves some out. This sample has over 250,000 clones, with around 89% found just once. Material for sequencing was peripheral blood. These receptors were obtained from a woman in her sixties or seventies with acute or convalescent COVID-19.

The genes are TRBV4-3 and TRBJ1-4; D call uncertain. Trimming left V 2 bases short and J 1 base short, with 14 bases between. Germline CDR1 reads LGHNA; CDR2 reads YSLEER. The CDR3 extends over 17 amino acids. CDR3 in DNA: TGCGCCAGCAGCCAACCGTCGACGAGGGTAACTAATGAAAAACTGTTTTTT. Its protein product is CASSQPSTRVTNEKLFF.

The chain employs TRBV28 and TRBJ1-1, with a weak D call TRBD1 (6 bases). The V end was cut by 5 bases, the J end by 8 bases, with 15 bases between. Germline CDR1 reads MDHEN; CDR2 reads SYDVKM. The CDR3 has 13 amino acids. The CDR3 DNA reads TGTGCCAGCAGTGTCTTACAGGGTTCCGAAGCTTTCTTT. This encodes CASSVLQGSEAFF.

About this clone: One end of the junction is discordant with germline, which a read error may explain. This chain links TRBV24-1 with TRBJ2-1, with 9 bases lining up with TRBD1. The CDR3 is made up of 17 amino acids. CDR1 and CDR2 from the germline V gene are KGHDR and SFDVKD. This CDR3 is CATSDWTTGGSSNEQFF. The CDR3 DNA is TGTGCCACCAGTGATTGGACGACAGGGGGGTCCTCCAATGAGCAGTTCTTC.

CDR3 sequence (DNA): TGTGCCAGCAGCCAACTGGCAGGGCTAGGTTATGGCTACACCTTC. Protein: CASSQLAGLGYGYTF. The chain links TRBV6-6 to TRBJ1-2, with a weak D call TRBD1 (5 bases). Between the trimmed V and J ends, which lost 6 bases and 5 bases, there was a span of 19 bases. The CDR3 covers 15 residues. Germline V gene sequence: CDR1 MNHNY, CDR2 SVGAGI (reference sequence).

This rearrangement joins TRBV18 to TRBJ2-4, with D uncertain. Germline V gene lookup returns CDR1 KGHSH and CDR2 LQKENI. The CDR3 has 13 amino acids. The V gene lost 0 bases and the J gene lost 9 bases, with 9 bases spanning the gap. CDR3 coding DNA: TGTGCCAGCTCACCACCAGCTCGCGGCATTCAGTACTTC. Encoded protein: CASSPPARGIQYF.

The rearrangement joins TRBV14 to TRBJ2-1, with unresolved D. The CDR3 spans 16 residues. Trimming cost V 4 bases and J 1 base, with 14 bases left between them. Looked up from germline, CDR1 is SGHDN and CDR2 is FVKESK. This CDR3 is CASSPTERVSYNEQFF. The CDR3 bases are TGTGCCAGCAGCCCGACCGAACGGGTTTCCTACAATGAGCAGTTCTTC.

The V gene is TRBV7-9, the J gene TRBJ1-4, with TRBD1 matching over 8 bases. V lost 2 bases to trimming and J lost 3 bases; unmatched junction nucleotides: 2. This CDR3 region has 15 residues. Per the germline V gene, CDR1 is SEHNR and CDR2 is FQNEAQ (reference sequence). CDR3 in amino acids: CASSLRQGSNEKLFF. The CDR3, as DNA: TGTGCCAGCAGCTTAAGACAGGGGTCTAATGAAAAACTGTTTTTT.

A few counts support this clone. The chain carries TRBV3-1 (or the pseudogene TRBV3-2) and TRBJ1-5; D is unresolved. The CDR3 length is 14 residues. Trimming pared 4 bases from V and 0 bases from J, leaving 7 bases between. The germline V gene encodes CDR1 LGHDT and CDR2 YNNKEL (reference sequence). The chain's CDR3 is CASSPGISNQPQHF. CDR3 nucleotide sequence: TGTGCCAGCAGCCCTGGCATTAGCAATCAGCCCCAGCATTTT.

This chain uses TRBV7-2 with TRBJ2-5; 9 bases align to TRBD2. J lost 1 base, V lost 8 bases, and 11 bases had no gene match. The CDR3 is 16 amino acids. Germline assignment: CDR1 SGHTA and CDR2 FQGNSA. CDR3 sequence reads: CASRTYGGGVQETQYF. The CDR3, as DNA: TGTGCCAGCCGTACATATGGCGGGGGGGTCCAAGAGACCCAGTACTTC.

The chain is built from TRBV7-8 and TRBJ1-2; unclear D gene. CDR1 and CDR2 (germline): SGHVS, FQNEAQ. V gave up 2 bases and J gave up 0 bases, with 10 bases separating them. The CDR3 covers 15 residues. CDR3 DNA sequence: TGTGCCAGCAGCTTATCGCAGACTACTAACTATGGCTACACCTTC. Its protein product is CASSLSQTTNYGYTF.